The clone carrying this T cell receptor beta chain was counted a few times. The antigen is not known. The data originate from a study of cytomegalovirus exposure and HLA in healthy donors. Notes on the study in general: In a later analysis, DRB1 alleles had the most associated TCRs; HLA-C alleles the fewest.

Primers: 60 Vbeta forward and 13 Jbeta reverse. Only in-frame clones appear in the TCRdb table, and some are missing; sequencing was by immunoSEQ multiplex PCR. The repertoire has fewer than 70,000 clones, approximately 68% of them found once; the top ten carry 9.5% to 12%. The CDR3 runs to 15 residues. Germline CDR1 and CDR2: MNHEY and SVGAGI. Trimming removed 0 bases from V and 5 bases from J, with 13 bases in between. Material for sequencing was PBMCs. V usage is TRBV6-5 and J usage is TRBJ1-2; D remains unclear. This receptor was identified in a woman aged 25 to 39 in good health and CMV-seronegative. The CDR3 reads CASSYSRFFGYGYTF. CDR3 DNA sequence: TGTGCCAGCAGTTACTCGAGGTTCTTTGGGTATGGCTACACCTTC.